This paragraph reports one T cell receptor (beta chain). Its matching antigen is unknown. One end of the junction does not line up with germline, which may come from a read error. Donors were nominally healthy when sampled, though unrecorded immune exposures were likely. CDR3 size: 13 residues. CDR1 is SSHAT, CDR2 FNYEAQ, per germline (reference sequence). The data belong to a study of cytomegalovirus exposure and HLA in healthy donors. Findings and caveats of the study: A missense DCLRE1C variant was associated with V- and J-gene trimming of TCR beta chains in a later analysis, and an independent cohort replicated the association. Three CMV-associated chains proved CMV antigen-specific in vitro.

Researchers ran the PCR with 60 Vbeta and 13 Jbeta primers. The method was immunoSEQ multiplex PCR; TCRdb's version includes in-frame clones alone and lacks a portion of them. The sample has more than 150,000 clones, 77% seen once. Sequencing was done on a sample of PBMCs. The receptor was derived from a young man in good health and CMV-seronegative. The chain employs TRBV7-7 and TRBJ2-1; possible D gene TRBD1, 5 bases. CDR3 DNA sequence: TGTGCTAGCAGCCAAACAGGAATTAATGAGCAGTTCTTC. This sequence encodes CASSQTGINEQFF.